A few counts support the clone carrying this T cell receptor (beta chain). The record originates from a study of naive and memory T cell subsets. TCR cDNA received a 3' ligated oligonucleotide that carried a UMI. Input was about 1 to 1,100 ng of DNase-treated total RNA without cell sorting. Germline-derived CDR1 and CDR2 are SGHAT and FQDESV (reference sequence). This CDR3 has 19 amino acids. Trimming removed 3 bases from V and 0 bases from J, with 22 bases in between. Ligated cDNA underwent four rounds of PCR with nested alpha and beta constant region primers and SP2. TCRdb ran MiXCR on the 5' RACE reads and lists one entry per CDR3 protein. The repertoire consists of about 62,000 distinct CDR3 sequences, with less than 10% occurring once and the leading ten covering about a fifth.

The chain has TRBV11-1 and TRBJ2-3, with a tentative D call TRBD2 (5 bases). This clonotype was sampled from a female donor in good health. CDR3 sequence: CASSFQNRIGKPSTDTQYF. The DNA of the CDR3 is TGTGCCAGCAGCTTCCAAAATCGAATCGGGAAACCTAGCACAGATACGCAGTATTTT.